This TCR beta chain was identified in a study of sequential checkpoint blockade in melanoma. The CDR3 extends over 15 amino acids. In germline, CDR1 is MDHEN, CDR2 SYDVKM. The V and J ends lost 3 bases and 1 base respectively, with 11 bases between them. Indicated treatment: randomized to nivolumab then ipilimumab (arm A) or the reverse (arm B). The data were produced by immunoSEQ multiplex PCR, yet TCRdb's version contains in-frame clones alone and is incomplete. The data contain about 5,300 clones, around 73% of them singletons. Sequenced here: CD8+ T cells sorted from blood (inferred from file names), sampled from a patient given nivolumab and ipilimumab in sequence. The chain links TRBV28 to TRBJ2-3; D may be TRBD2 (7 bases). This receptor was taken from a human donor with melanoma. The CDR3, as DNA: TGTGCCAGCAGTTTTCGGGGGGCAGGCACAGATACGCAGTATTTT. Its protein product is CASSFRGAGTDTQYF.